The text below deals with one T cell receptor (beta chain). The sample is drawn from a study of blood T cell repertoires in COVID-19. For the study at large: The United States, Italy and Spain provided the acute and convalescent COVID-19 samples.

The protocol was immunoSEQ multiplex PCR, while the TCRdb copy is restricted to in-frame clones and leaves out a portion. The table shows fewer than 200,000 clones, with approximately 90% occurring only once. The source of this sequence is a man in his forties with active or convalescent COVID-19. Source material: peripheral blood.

CDR3 coding DNA: TGTGCCAGCAGGATAACCCCGGGACAGGGCTATGGCTACACCTTC. It codes for CASRITPGQGYGYTF. The chain uses TRBV6-5 and TRBJ1-2; TRBD1 matches at 9 bases. V was clipped by 6 bases and J by 4 bases; unmatched bases: 9. The V gene's germline CDR1 is MNHEY and CDR2 SVGAGI. This CDR3 is built from 15 residues.